The clone carrying this T cell receptor (beta chain) was detected many times. Antigen unknown. This specimen belongs to a study of shared clonotypes between healthy human individuals. Findings and limits, study-wide: Shared clonotypes across all four donors exceeded non-shared ones in generation probability.

Method: immunoSEQ multiplex PCR; TCRdb's copy keeps in-frame clones and lacks some. The table lists 1,100,000 or so clones, 70% to 80% of them singletons. The sequence came from a man aged 18 to 29 in good health. Some clones in this sample may be carry-over from other donors' samples. The sequencing sample was made of memory CD4+ T cells from PBMCs. Subset here: CD45RA-negative fraction.

The CDR3, as DNA: TGTGCCACCCGTTGGGGCGCTTATAGCAATCAGCCCCAGCATTTT. This gives the protein CATRWGAYSNQPQHF. V usage is TRBV28 and J usage is TRBJ1-5; D is perhaps TRBD1 (5 bases). Germline V gives CDR1 MDHEN, CDR2 SYDVKM. The CDR3 totals 15 residues. Trimming pared 10 bases from V and 0 bases from J, leaving 16 bases between.